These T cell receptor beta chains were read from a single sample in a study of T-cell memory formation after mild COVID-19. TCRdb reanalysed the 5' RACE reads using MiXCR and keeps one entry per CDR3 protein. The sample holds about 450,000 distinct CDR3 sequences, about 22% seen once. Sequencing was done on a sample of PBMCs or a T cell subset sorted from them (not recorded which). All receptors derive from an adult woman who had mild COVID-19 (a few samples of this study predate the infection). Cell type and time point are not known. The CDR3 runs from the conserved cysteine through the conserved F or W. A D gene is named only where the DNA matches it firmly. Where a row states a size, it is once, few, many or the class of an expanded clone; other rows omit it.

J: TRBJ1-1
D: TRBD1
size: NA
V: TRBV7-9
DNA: TGTGCCAGCAGCCCGCGACAGGGTGCGCGGAACACTGAAGCTTTCTTT
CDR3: CASSPRQGARNTEAFF

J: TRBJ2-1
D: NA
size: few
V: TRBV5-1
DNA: TGCGCCAGCGGACTGACGTGGGGCGTATACAATGAGCAGTTCTTC
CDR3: CASGLTWGVYNEQFF

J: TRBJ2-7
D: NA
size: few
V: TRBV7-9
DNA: TGTGCCAGCAGCCCCGGCTACTACTACGAGCAGTACTTC
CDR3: CASSPGYYYEQYF

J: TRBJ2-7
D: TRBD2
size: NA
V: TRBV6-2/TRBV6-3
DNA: TGTGCCAGCAGCCCGGGACTAGATCGTTACGAGCAGTACTTC
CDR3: CASSPGLDRYEQYF

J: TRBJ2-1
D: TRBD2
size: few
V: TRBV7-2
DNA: TGTGCCAGCAGCTTCACAGCCGGGACTAGCGGGCACAATGAGCAGTTCTTC
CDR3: CASSFTAGTSGHNEQFF

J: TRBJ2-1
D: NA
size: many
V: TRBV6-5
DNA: TGTGCCAGCAGAAACAACAATGAGCAGTTCTTC
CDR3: CASRNNNEQFF

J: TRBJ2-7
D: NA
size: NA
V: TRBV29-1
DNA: TGCAGCGTTTTAGTTAGCTACGAGCAGTACTTC
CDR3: CSVLVSYEQYF

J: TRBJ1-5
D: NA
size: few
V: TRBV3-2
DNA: TGTGCCAGCAGCCAAGTGGAGGGTCACAATCAGCCCCAGCATTTT
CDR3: CASSQVEGHNQPQHF

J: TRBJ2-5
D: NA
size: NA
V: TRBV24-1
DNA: TGTGCCACCAGTGATTTGCAAGAGGAGACCCAGTACTTC
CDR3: CATSDLQEETQYF

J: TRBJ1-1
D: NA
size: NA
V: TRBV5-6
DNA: TGTGCCAGCAGCTTGTACTATGAAGCTTTCTTT
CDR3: CASSLYYEAFF